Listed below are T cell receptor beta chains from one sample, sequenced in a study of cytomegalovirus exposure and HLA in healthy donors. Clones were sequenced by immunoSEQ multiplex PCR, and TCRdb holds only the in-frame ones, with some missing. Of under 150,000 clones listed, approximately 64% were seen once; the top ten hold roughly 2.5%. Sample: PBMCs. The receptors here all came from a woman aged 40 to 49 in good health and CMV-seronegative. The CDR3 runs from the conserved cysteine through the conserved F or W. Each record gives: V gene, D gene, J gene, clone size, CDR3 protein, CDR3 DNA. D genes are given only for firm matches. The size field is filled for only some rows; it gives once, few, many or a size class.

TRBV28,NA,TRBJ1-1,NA,CASSLLLNTEAFF,TGTGCCAGCAGTTTATTATTGAACACTGAAGCTTTCTTT
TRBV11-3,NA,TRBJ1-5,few,CASSNRADQPQHF,TGTGCCAGCAGTAACAGAGCGGATCAGCCCCAGCATTTT
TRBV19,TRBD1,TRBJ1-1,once,CASSIPSRQGNTEAFF,TGTGCCAGTAGTATTCCTTCAAGACAGGGGAACACTGAAGCTTTCTTT
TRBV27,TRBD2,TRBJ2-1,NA,CASSLKSVTSGGAGDNEQFF,TGTGCCAGCAGTCTCAAATCCGTGACTAGCGGGGGGGCCGGCGACAATGAGCAGTTCTTC
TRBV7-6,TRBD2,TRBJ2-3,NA,CASSLAVAGSTDTQYF,TGTGCCAGCAGCTTAGCGGTAGCGGGGAGCACAGATACGCAGTATTTT
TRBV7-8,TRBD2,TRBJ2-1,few,CASRRSGGAGNEQFF,TGTGCCAGCCGACGAAGCGGGGGGGCAGGCAATGAGCAGTTCTTC
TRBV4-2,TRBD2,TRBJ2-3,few,CASSLGLAGGPSTDTQYF,TGTGCCAGCAGCTTGGGACTAGCGGGGGGACCTAGCACAGATACGCAGTATTTT
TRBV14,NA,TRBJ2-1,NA,CASSLRMPPYNEQFF,TGTGCCAGCAGCCTCAGGATGCCTCCCTACAATGAGCAGTTCTTC
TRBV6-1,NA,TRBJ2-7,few,CASRDTGSPYEQYF,TGTGCCAGCAGAGATACAGGGTCCCCCTACGAGCAGTACTTC
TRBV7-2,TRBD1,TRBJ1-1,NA,CASSLGTGGQTEAFF,TGTGCCAGCAGCTTAGGAACAGGGGGCCAGACTGAAGCTTTCTTT
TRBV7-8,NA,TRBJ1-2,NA,CASSLGRVNGYTF,TGTGCCAGCAGCTTAGGGAGGGTTAATGGCTACACCTTC
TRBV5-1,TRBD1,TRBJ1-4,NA,CASSLAGGSEKLFF,TGCGCCAGCAGCTTGGCAGGGGGAAGTGAAAAACTGTTTTTT
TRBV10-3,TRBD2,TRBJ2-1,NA,CATTAGSSSYNEQFF,TGTGCCACCACAGCGGGGTCAAGCTCCTACAATGAGCAGTTCTTC
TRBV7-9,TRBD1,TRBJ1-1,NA,CASSSPGQVLDTEAFF,TGTGCCAGCAGCTCGCCGGGACAGGTTTTGGACACTGAAGCTTTCTTT
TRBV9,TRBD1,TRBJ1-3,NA,CASSVDAGGRGSGNTIYF,TGTGCCAGCAGCGTAGATGCAGGGGGTCGCGGCTCTGGAAACACCATATATTTT
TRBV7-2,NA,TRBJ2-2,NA,CASSLQGTGELFF,TGTGCCAGCAGCTTACAGGGGACCGGGGAGCTGTTTTTT
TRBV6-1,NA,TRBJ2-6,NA,CASSEGGAGANVLTF,TGTGCCAGCAGTGAAGGGGGAGCTGGGGCCAACGTCCTGACTTTC
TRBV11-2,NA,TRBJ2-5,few,CASSLMPLPQETQYF,TGTGCCAGCAGCTTAATGCCGCTACCGCAAGAGACCCAGTACTTC
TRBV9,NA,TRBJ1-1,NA,CASSVDLRGGGMNTEAFF,TGTGCCAGCAGCGTAGATCTGCGGGGAGGGGGGATGAACACTGAAGCTTTCTTT